One sample yielded the 12 T cell receptor beta chains listed below, sequenced in a study of T cells expressing NK-cell markers. TCRdb re-analyzed the 5' RACE reads; it lists each CDR3 protein once, without DNA. In total, the table holds 400,000 or so distinct CDR3 sequences. The specimen sequenced was blood T cells: a sorted CD56 or NKG2C T cell subset, CD4+ or CD8+ T cells, or bulk PBMC T cells (not recorded which). These receptors all come from a woman in her forties or fifties in good health.

The chain links TRBV10-3 to TRBJ1-2. Germline V CDR1 and CDR2: ENHRY, SYGVKD. This CDR3 region has 16 residues. CDR3 amino acids: CAIRKGSIEPNYGYTF.

The rearrangement joins TRBV27 to TRBJ2-5; lacking DNA, the TRBD2 call made by TCRdb goes unchecked. Germline lookup yields CDR1 MNHEY and CDR2 SMNVEV (reference sequence). The CDR3 is 13 residues long. This CDR3 reads CASTDPRGETQYF.

The rearrangement joins TRBV7-9 to TRBJ2-7; the TCRdb call, TRBD2, lacks DNA for checking. Looked up from germline, CDR1 is SEHNR and CDR2 is FQNEAQ (reference sequence). The CDR3 runs to 13 residues. CDR3 protein: CASLLAGSYEQYF.

The chain joins TRBV12-3 or TRBV12-4 to TRBJ1-1. This CDR3 contains 14 residues. Here the CDR3 reads CASSLAWGNTEAFF.

This chain links TRBV4-2 with TRBJ2-3; TCRdb's D gene call, TRBD2, goes unchecked for lack of DNA. CDR3 length: 15 residues. In germline, CDR1 is LGHNA, CDR2 YNFKEQ. CDR3 in amino acids: CASSQVGAVEDTQYF.

The chain links TRBV9 to TRBJ2-1; the TCRdb call, TRBD2, lacks DNA for checking. The CDR3 runs to 15 residues. CDR1 and CDR2 from the germline V gene are SGDLS and YYNGEE. This chain's CDR3 is CASSAGRLAYNEQFF.

The gene calls are TRBV27 and TRBJ2-3; TCRdb picks TRBD2, but there is no DNA to check that call. CDR3 size: 16 residues. From germline, CDR1 is MNHEY and CDR2 SMNVEV (reference sequence). The CDR3 sequence: CASSFLAGGPVDTQYF.

The chain links TRBV11-2 to TRBJ2-1; TCRdb designates TRBD1, a call that cannot be tested without DNA. The CDR3 loop spans 16 amino acids. Germline V lookup: CDR1 SGHAT, CDR2 FQNNGV. The CDR3 reads CASSSSTRGLLNEQFF.

V and J are TRBV10-3 and TRBJ2-7; TCRdb outputs TRBD1, but without DNA this stays unchecked. The germline CDR1 and CDR2 sequences are ENHRY and SYGVKD. The CDR3 loop spans 13 amino acids. The CDR3 loop reads CAAQGQGADEQYF.

The chain is built from TRBV24-1 and TRBJ2-1. The length of the CDR3 is 16 residues. Per germline, CDR1 KGHDR and CDR2 SFDVKD. The CDR3 reads CATSAYSIGSYNEQFF.

The chain recombines TRBV4-1 with TRBJ1-1; TCRdb returns TRBD1, unconfirmable since there is no DNA. This CDR3 has 14 residues. Germline CDR1 reads MGHRA; CDR2 reads YSYEKL. CDR3 loop: CASSRGWGNTEAFF.

The chain is built from TRBV4-1 and TRBJ1-5. This CDR3 spans 14 amino acids. Germline CDR1 is MGHRA and CDR2 is YSYEKL. CDR3 in amino acids: CASSWEDGNQPQHF.